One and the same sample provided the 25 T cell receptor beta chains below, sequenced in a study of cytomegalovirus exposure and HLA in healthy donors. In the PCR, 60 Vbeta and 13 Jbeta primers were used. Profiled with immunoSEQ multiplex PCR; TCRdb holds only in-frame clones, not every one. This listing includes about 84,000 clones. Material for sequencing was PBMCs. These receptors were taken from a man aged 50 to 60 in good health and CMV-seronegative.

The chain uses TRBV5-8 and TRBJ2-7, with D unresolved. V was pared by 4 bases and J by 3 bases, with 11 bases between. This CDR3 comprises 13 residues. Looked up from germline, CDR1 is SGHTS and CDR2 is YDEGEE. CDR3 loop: CASSLIARYEQYF. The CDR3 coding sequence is TGTGCCAGCAGCCTGATAGCACGCTACGAGCAGTACTTC. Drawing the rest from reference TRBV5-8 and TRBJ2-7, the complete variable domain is EAGVTQSPTHLIKTRGQQATLRCSPISGHTSVYWYQQALGLGLQFLLWYDEGEERNRGNFPPRFSGRQFPNYSSELNVNALELEDSALYLCASSLIARYEQYFGPGTRLTVT.

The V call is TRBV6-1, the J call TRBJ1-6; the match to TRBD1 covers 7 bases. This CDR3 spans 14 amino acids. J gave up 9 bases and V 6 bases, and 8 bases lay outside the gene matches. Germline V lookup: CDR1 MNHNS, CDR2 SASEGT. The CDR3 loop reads CASSPTGPRSPLHF. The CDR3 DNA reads TGTGCCAGCAGCCCGACAGGGCCCCGTTCACCCCTCCACTTT.

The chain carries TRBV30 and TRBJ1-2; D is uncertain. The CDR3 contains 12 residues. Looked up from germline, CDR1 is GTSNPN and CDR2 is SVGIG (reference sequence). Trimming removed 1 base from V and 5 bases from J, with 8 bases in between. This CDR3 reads CAWSENRYGYTF. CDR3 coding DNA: TGTGCCTGGAGTGAGAACAGATATGGCTACACCTTC. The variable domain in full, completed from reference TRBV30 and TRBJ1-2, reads SQTIHQWPATLVQPVGSPLSLECTVEGTSNPNLYWYRQAAGRGLQLLFYSVGIGQISSEVPQNLSASRPQDRQFILSSKKLLLSDSGFYLCAWSENRYGYTFGSGTRLTVV.

The CDR3 loop is CASSFSLTYFINTGELFF. The CDR3 DNA reads TGTGCCAGCAGTTTTAGTCTAACCTACTTCATAAACACCGGGGAGCTGTTTTTT. This sequence joins TRBV28 and TRBJ2-2; D is ambiguous. This CDR3 region has 18 residues. V was clipped by 3 bases and J by 2 bases, with 19 bases between them. From germline, CDR1 is MDHEN and CDR2 SYDVKM. The full variable domain, rest sourced from reference TRBV28 and TRBJ2-2, is DVKVTQSSRYLVKRTGEKVFLECVQDMDHENMFWYRQDPGLGLRLIYFSYDVKMKEKGDIPEGYSVSREKKERFSLILESASTNQTSMYLCASSFSLTYFINTGELFFGEGSRLTVL.

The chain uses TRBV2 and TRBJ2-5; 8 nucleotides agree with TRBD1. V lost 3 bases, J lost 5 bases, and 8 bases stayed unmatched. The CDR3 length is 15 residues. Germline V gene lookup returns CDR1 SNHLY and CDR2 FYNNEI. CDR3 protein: CASSDVTGASETQYF. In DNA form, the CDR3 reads TGTGCCAGCAGTGACGTGACAGGGGCCTCGGAGACCCAGTACTTC.

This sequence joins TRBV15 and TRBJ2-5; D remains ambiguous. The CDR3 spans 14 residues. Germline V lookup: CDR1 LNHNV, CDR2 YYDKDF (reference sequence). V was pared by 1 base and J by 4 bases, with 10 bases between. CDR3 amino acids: CATSRVAVGETQYF. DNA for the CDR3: TGTGCCACCAGCAGAGTAGCAGTCGGAGAGACCCAGTACTTC.

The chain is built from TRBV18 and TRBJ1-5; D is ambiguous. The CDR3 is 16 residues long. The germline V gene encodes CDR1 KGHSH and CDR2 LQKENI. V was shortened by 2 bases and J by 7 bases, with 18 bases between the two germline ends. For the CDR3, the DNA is TGTGCCAGCTCACCAAGGTTTGACCCTACGGGGCAGCCCCAGCATTTT. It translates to CASSPRFDPTGQPQHF.

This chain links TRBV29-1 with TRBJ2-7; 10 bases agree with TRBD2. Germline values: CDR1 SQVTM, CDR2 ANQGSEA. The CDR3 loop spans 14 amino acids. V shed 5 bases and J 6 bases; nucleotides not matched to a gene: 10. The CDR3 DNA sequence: TGCAGCGTTAGTCTAGCGGGGGCCCGTGGCGAGCAGTACTTC. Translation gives CSVSLAGARGEQYF.

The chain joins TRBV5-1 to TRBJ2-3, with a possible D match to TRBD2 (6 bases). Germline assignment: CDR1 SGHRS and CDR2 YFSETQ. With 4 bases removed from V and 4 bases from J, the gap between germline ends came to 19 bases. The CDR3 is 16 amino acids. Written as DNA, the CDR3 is TGCGCCAGCAGCACCAGACTAGTCGAAGGGGCAGATACGCAGTATTTT. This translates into CASSTRLVEGADTQYF.

CDR3 nucleotides: TGTGCCAGCTCACCATCCGGGACAGGTTCACCCCTCCACTTT. Amino acids: CASSPSGTGSPLHF. The gene calls are TRBV18 and TRBJ1-6; the match to TRBD1 covers 8 bases. The germline gives CDR1 KGHSH, CDR2 LQKENI. CDR3 size: 14 residues. Germline trimming cut 2 bases from V and 9 bases from J; bases unmatched to any gene: 3.

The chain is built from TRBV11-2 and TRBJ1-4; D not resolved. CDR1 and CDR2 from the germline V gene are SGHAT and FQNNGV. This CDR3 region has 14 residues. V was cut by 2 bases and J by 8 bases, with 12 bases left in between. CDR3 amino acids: CASSLYSRGEKLFF. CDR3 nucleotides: TGTGCCAGCAGCTTATATAGCCGAGGGGAAAAACTGTTTTTT.

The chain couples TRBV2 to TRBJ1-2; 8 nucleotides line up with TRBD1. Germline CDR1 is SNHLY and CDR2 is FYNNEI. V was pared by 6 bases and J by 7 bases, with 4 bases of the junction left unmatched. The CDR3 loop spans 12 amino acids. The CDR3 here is CASRQQGGGYTF. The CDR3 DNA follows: TGTGCCAGCAGGCAACAGGGGGGTGGCTACACCTTC.

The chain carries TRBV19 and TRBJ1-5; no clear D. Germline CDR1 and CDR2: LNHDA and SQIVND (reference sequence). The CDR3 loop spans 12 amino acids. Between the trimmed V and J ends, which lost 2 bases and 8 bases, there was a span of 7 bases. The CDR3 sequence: CASSIRGEPQHF. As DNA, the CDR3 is TGTGCCAGTAGTATAAGAGGTGAGCCCCAGCATTTT.

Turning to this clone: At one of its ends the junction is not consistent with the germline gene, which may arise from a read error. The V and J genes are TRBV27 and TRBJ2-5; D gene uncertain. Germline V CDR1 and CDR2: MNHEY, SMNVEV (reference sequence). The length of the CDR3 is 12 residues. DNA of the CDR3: TGTGCCAGCAGTTTTTCGGCTACAGAAATGCACTTC. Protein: CASSFSATEMHF.

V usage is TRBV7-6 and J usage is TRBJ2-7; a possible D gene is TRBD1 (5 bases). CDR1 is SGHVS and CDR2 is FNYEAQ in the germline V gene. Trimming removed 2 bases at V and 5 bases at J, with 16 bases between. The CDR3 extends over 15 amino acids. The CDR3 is CASSLNSRVVNEQYF. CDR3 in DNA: TGTGCCAGCAGCTTAAATTCCAGGGTGGTGAACGAGCAGTACTTC.

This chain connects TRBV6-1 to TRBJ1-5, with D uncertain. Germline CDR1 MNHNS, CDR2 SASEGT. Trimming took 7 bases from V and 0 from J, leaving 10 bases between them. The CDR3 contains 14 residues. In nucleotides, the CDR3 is TGTGCCAGCAAAGAAGCTAATAGCAATCAGCCCCAGCATTTT. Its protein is CASKEANSNQPQHF.

The CDR3, as DNA: TGTGCCAGCACCGCCGGGACAGGGGTAGGAAACACCATATATTTT. Protein: CASTAGTGVGNTIYF. The chain has TRBV2 and TRBJ1-3, with 10 bases lining up with TRBD1. The CDR3 runs 15 residues. V shed 7 bases and J 4 bases; nucleotides not matched to a gene: 7. The germline V gene has CDR1 SNHLY and CDR2 FYNNEI.

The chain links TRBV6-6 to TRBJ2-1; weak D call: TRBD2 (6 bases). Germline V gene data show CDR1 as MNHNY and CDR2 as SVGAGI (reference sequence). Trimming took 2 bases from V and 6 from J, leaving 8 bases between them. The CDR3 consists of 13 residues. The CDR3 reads CASSYLGGNEQFF. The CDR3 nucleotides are TGTGCCAGCAGTTACCTGGGGGGCAATGAGCAGTTCTTC.

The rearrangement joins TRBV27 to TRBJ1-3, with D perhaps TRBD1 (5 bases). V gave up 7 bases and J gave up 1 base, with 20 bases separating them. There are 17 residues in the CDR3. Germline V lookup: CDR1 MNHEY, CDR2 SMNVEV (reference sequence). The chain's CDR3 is CASTTLAAGRSGNTIYF. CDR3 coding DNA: TGTGCCAGCACCACTCTCGCAGCAGGGAGGTCTGGAAACACCATATATTTT.

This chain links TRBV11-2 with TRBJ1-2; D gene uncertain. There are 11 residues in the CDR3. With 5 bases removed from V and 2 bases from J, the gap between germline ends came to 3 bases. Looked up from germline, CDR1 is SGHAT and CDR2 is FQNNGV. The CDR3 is CASSQNYGYTF. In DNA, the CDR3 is TGTGCCAGCAGCCAAAACTATGGCTACACCTTC.

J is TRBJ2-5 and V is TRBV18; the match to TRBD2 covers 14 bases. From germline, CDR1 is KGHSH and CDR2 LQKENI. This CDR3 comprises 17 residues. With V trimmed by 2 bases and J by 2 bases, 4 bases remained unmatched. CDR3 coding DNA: TGTGCCAGCTCACCAGGGACTAGCGGGGGCCCTCAAGAGACCCAGTACTTC. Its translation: CASSPGTSGGPQETQYF.

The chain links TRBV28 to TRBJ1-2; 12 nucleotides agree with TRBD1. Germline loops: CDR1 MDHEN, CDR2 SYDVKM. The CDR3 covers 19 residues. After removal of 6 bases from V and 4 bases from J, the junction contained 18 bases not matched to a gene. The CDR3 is CASRSPGGQGAPGSYGYTF. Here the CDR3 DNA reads TGTGCCAGCAGGTCTCCCGGGGGACAGGGGGCCCCAGGCTCCTATGGCTACACCTTC.

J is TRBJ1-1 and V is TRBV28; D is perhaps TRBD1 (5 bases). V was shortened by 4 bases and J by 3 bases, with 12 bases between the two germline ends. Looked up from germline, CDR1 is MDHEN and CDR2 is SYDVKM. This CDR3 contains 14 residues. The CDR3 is CASSWGGLDTEAFF. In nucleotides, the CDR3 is TGTGCCAGCAGTTGGGGGGGGTTGGACACTGAAGCTTTCTTT.

The CDR3 spells CASSLSSEQYF. CDR3 coding DNA: TGTGCCAGCAGTTTATCTAGCGAGCAGTACTTC. The chain joins TRBV28 to TRBJ2-7; D not resolved. The V end was cut by 1 base, the J end by 6 bases, with 4 bases between. This CDR3 is built from 11 residues. The V gene's germline CDR1 is MDHEN and CDR2 SYDVKM. Variable domain in full (rest from reference TRBV28 and TRBJ2-7): DVKVTQSSRYLVKRTGEKVFLECVQDMDHENMFWYRQDPGLGLRLIYFSYDVKMKEKGDIPEGYSVSREKKERFSLILESASTNQTSMYLCASSLSSEQYFGPGTRLTVT.

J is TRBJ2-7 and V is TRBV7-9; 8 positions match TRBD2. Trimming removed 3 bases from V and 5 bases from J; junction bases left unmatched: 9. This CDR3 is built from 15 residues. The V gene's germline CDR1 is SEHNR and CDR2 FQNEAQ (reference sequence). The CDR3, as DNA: TGTGCCAGCAGCTTCTCGGGGGGGGGTCCCAACGAGCAGTACTTC. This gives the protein CASSFSGGGPNEQYF.